This T cell receptor (beta chain) was sequenced during a study of OX40 agonist ivuxolimab in advanced cancers. Study-wide findings and caveats: At 0.1 to 3.0 mg/kg and by week 6, CD4+ and CD8+ T cells in the blood had expanded clonally. In CD8+ T cells, expanded clones were on average more numerous than in CD4+. Several nonresponders also turned out to have low normalized T-cell clonal expansion. Relatively little clonal expansion, among the lowest observed, appeared in partial responders at 0.1-3.0 mg/kg.

Notes on this clone: Antigen specificity is unknown.

With 3 bases removed from V and 5 bases from J, the gap between germline ends came to 13 bases. Germline V gives CDR1 SEHNR, CDR2 FQNEAQ (reference sequence). The CDR3 loop spans 15 amino acids. The repertoire was sequenced with immunoSEQ multiplex PCR; TCRdb's copy has only in-frame clones and lacks some. The sample records 100,000 or so clones, 90% being singletons. The sequencing here drew on CD4+ or CD8+ T cells sorted from blood, taken in a trial of the OX40 agonist ivuxolimab. The sequence came from an adult with an advanced solid tumor such as melanoma, head and neck, liver or kidney cancer. This chain links TRBV7-9 with TRBJ1-4; a weak D match, TRBD1 (6 bases). Written as DNA, the CDR3 is TGTGCCAGCAGCTTGAACGGGGGCCAAAATGAAAAACTGTTTTTT. Protein: CASSLNGGQNEKLFF.